A single sample gave rise to the 27 T cell receptor beta chains below, sequenced in a study of cytomegalovirus exposure and HLA in healthy donors. The PCR ran on 60 Vbeta and 13 Jbeta primers. The method was immunoSEQ multiplex PCR; TCRdb's version includes in-frame clones alone and lacks a portion of them. This sample yields 100,000 or so clones, of which around 83% are seen a single time; around 3.6% belongs to the top ten. Material: PBMCs. These receptors were collected from a man younger than 40 in good health and CMV-seronegative.

The rearrangement links TRBV30 to TRBJ2-7; TRBD2 might be the D (7 bases). Trimming cost V 1 base and J 4 bases, with 23 bases left between them. The CDR3 runs 17 residues. Looked up from germline, CDR1 is GTSNPN and CDR2 is SVGIG (reference sequence). CDR3 DNA: TGTGCCTGGAGTGGCTCTGGGGGGGGGCGAAAGGGATACGAGCAGTACTTC. Protein: CAWSGSGGGRKGYEQYF. The full variable domain, rest sourced from reference TRBV30 and TRBJ2-7, is SQTIHQWPATLVQPVGSPLSLECTVEGTSNPNLYWYRQAAGRGLQLLFYSVGIGQISSEVPQNLSASRPQDRQFILSSKKLLLSDSGFYLCAWSGSGGGRKGYEQYFGPGTRLTVT.

Only a few counts were recorded for this clone. The chain links TRBV5-6 to TRBJ1-5; D is perhaps TRBD1 (5 bases). The V and J ends lost 4 bases and 7 bases respectively, with 21 bases between them. There are 16 residues in the CDR3. Germline values: CDR1 SGHDT, CDR2 YYEEEE. The CDR3, as DNA: TGTGCCAGCAGCGCCCTGGGGGGAGCGGCGGGACAGCCCCAGCATTTT. Its protein is CASSALGGAAGQPQHF.

The chain recombines TRBV28 with TRBJ2-7; 10 bases line up with TRBD1. This CDR3 comprises 15 residues. CDR1 and CDR2 from the germline V gene are MDHEN and SYDVKM. The J segment lost 7 bases and the V segment lost 6 bases, leaving 12 bases of the junction unmatched. CDR3 coding DNA: TGTGCCAGCAGCCGCCGGACAGGGGGGGTGGGAGAGCAGTACTTC. Translating gives CASSRRTGGVGEQYF.

The chain recombines TRBV7-2 with TRBJ2-1, with 9 bases that match TRBD1. Germline loops: CDR1 SGHTA, CDR2 FQGNSA. V was pared by 4 bases and J by 7 bases, with 5 bases of the junction left unmatched. The CDR3 has 14 amino acids. Here the CDR3 reads CASSYHRGRNEQFF. The CDR3 nucleotides are TGTGCCAGCAGCTACCACAGGGGGCGGAATGAGCAGTTCTTC.

This chain joins TRBV7-9 and TRBJ2-7, with 9 bases matching TRBD1. The CDR3 is made up of 13 amino acids. Trimming cost V 4 bases and J 6 bases; bases outside gene matches: 4. Germline values: CDR1 SEHNR, CDR2 FQNEAQ (reference sequence). The CDR3 spells CASSSQTGGEQYF. CDR3 bases: TGTGCCAGCAGCTCGCAGACAGGGGGCGAGCAGTACTTC. The entire variable domain, with the rest obtained from reference TRBV7-9 and TRBJ2-7, is as follows: DTGVSQNPRHKITKRGQNVTFRCDPISEHNRLYWYRQTLGQGPEFLTYFQNEAQLEKSRLLSDRFSAERPKGSFSTLEIQRTEQGDSAMYLCASSSQTGGEQYFGPGTRLTVT.

V usage is TRBV2 and J usage is TRBJ1-1; the D gene is possibly TRBD1 (5 bases). The germline V gene has CDR1 SNHLY and CDR2 FYNNEI. The V gene lost 6 bases and the J gene lost 4 bases, with 18 bases spanning the gap. The CDR3 extends over 15 amino acids. CDR3 loop: CASSPEAGWATEAFF. CDR3 in DNA: TGTGCCAGCAGCCCCGAGGCAGGGTGGGCCACTGAAGCTTTCTTT.

This clone has only a few counts. The chain joins TRBV7-9 to TRBJ2-1; possibly TRBD2 for D (5 bases). CDR3 length equals 15 residues. CDR1 SEHNR and CDR2 FQNEAQ come from the germline V gene (reference sequence). V was shortened by 2 bases and J by 6 bases, with 14 bases between the two germline ends. This chain's CDR3 is CASSLSTGVPNEQFF. CDR3 coding DNA: TGTGCCAGCAGCTTAAGCACCGGGGTCCCCAATGAGCAGTTCTTC. The entire variable domain, with the rest obtained from reference TRBV7-9 and TRBJ2-1, is as follows: DTGVSQNPRHKITKRGQNVTFRCDPISEHNRLYWYRQTLGQGPEFLTYFQNEAQLEKSRLLSDRFSAERPKGSFSTLEIQRTEQGDSAMYLCASSLSTGVPNEQFFGPGTRLTVL.

The chain is built from TRBV19 and TRBJ1-2; 8 bases map to TRBD1. Germline V gene sequence: CDR1 LNHDA, CDR2 SQIVND (reference sequence). V shed 0 bases, J shed 6 bases, and the junction held 12 bases outside the gene matches. CDR3 length equals 17 residues. CDR3 DNA sequence: TGTGCCAGTAGTATAGATCACTCTACAGGGGGTCTCGATGGCTACACCTTC. This translates into CASSIDHSTGGLDGYTF.

This rearrangement joins TRBV28 to TRBJ1-2; D possibly corresponds to TRBD1 (5 bases). The CDR3 extends over 11 amino acids. From germline, CDR1 is MDHEN and CDR2 SYDVKM. V lost 4 bases, J lost 8 bases, and 8 bases lay in between. The CDR3 is CASSSRQGYTF. In DNA, the CDR3 is TGTGCCAGCAGTTCCCGACAGGGCTACACCTTC.

In this sample, this clone turned up a few times. The chain links TRBV28 to TRBJ1-5; TRBD1 is a possible D gene (5 bases). Germline V gene data show CDR1 as MDHEN and CDR2 as SYDVKM. CDR3 length equals 14 residues. The V and J ends lost 3 bases and 1 base respectively, with 7 bases between them. The CDR3 bases are TGTGCCAGCAGTTTCAGGGCCAGCAATCAGCCCCAGCATTTT. Translated: CASSFRASNQPQHF. Based on the CDR3 plus reference TRBV28 and TRBJ1-5, the full variable domain is DVKVTQSSRYLVKRTGEKVFLECVQDMDHENMFWYRQDPGLGLRLIYFSYDVKMKEKGDIPEGYSVSREKKERFSLILESASTNQTSMYLCASSFRASNQPQHFGDGTRLSIL.

The chain carries TRBV9 and TRBJ2-7; TRBD2 is a possible D gene (6 bases). CDR3 length: 15 residues. CDR1 is SGDLS and CDR2 is YYNGEE in the germline V gene. V lost 0 bases to trimming and J lost 5 bases, with 15 bases between them. The DNA of the CDR3 is TGTGCCAGCAGCGTAGACCCGGGCGGGGTGAACGAGCAGTACTTC. It specifies CASSVDPGGVNEQYF. The full variable domain, in which reference TRBV9 and TRBJ2-7 provide the parts outside the CDR3, is DSGVTQTPKHLITATGQRVTLRCSPRSGDLSVYWYQQSLDQGLQFLIQYYNGEERAKGNILERFSAQQFPDLHSELNLSSLELGDSALYFCASSVDPGGVNEQYFGPGTRLTVT.

The chain employs TRBV5-1 and TRBJ2-7; 9 nucleotides line up with TRBD1. The CDR3 spans 15 residues. Germline CDR1 reads SGHRS; CDR2 reads YFSETQ. J was trimmed by 4 bases and V by 4 bases; bases with no gene match: 9. CDR3 residues: CASSMGQGSLYEQYF. The CDR3, as DNA: TGCGCCAGCAGCATGGGACAGGGTAGTTTATACGAGCAGTACTTC.

This sequence joins TRBV6-6 and TRBJ2-5; a possible D gene is TRBD1 (6 bases). The CDR3 is made up of 15 amino acids. The V and J ends lost 6 bases and 2 bases respectively, with 16 bases between them. Germline V gene sequence: CDR1 MNHNY, CDR2 SVGAGI (reference sequence). In DNA, the CDR3 is TGTGCCAGCAGCGACACATCCCAGGGGCAAGAGACCCAGTACTTC. The encoded protein is CASSDTSQGQETQYF.

This sequence joins TRBV9 and TRBJ2-7, with D possibly matching TRBD2 (5 bases). The germline V and J ends were trimmed by 1 base and 5 bases, with 10 bases remaining between them. CDR3 length: 13 amino acids. The germline CDR1 and CDR2 sequences are SGDLS and YYNGEE. CDR3 in amino acids: CASSVSGVNEQYF. CDR3 nucleotides: TGTGCCAGCAGCGTATCCGGGGTCAACGAGCAGTACTTC.

In DNA form, the CDR3 reads TGCGCCAGCAGCTTGGTGGGACAGAACACTGAAGCTTTCTTT. It translates to CASSLVGQNTEAFF. V is TRBV5-1 and J is TRBJ1-1; tentative D call: TRBD1 (6 bases). The length of the CDR3 is 14 residues. Germline V gene lookup returns CDR1 SGHRS and CDR2 YFSETQ. V lost 0 bases and J 1 base, leaving 7 bases between the germline ends. The full variable domain, rest sourced from reference TRBV5-1 and TRBJ1-1, is KAGVTQTPRYLIKTRGQQVTLSCSPISGHRSVSWYQQTPGQGLQFLFEYFSETQRNKGNFPGRFSGRQFSNSRSEMNVSTLELGDSALYLCASSLVGQNTEAFFGQGTRLTVV.

V gene TRBV27 combines with J gene TRBJ2-3; D is ambiguous. V was pared by 6 bases and J by 2 bases, with 27 bases between. The CDR3 runs to 19 residues. Germline V CDR1 and CDR2: MNHEY, SMNVEV (reference sequence). The CDR3 loop is CASRPQPLEWRLDTDTQYF. CDR3 nucleotides: TGTGCCAGCAGGCCCCAACCCCTGGAGTGGAGACTTGACACAGATACGCAGTATTTT.

The V and J genes are TRBV27 and TRBJ2-2; tentative D call: TRBD2 (6 bases). V gave up 9 bases and J gave up 3 bases, with 17 bases separating them. This CDR3 region has 15 residues. The germline V gene has CDR1 MNHEY and CDR2 SMNVEV (reference sequence). In DNA, the CDR3 is TGTGCCAGTACCTGGAGGGGCCCGGACACCGGGGAGCTGTTTTTT. As protein: CASTWRGPDTGELFF.

This chain links TRBV9 with TRBJ1-3; D is possibly TRBD1 (5 bases). V lost 3 bases and J 1 base, leaving 11 bases between the germline ends. This CDR3 contains 15 residues. Germline loops: CDR1 SGDLS, CDR2 YYNGEE. In DNA form, the CDR3 reads TGTGCCAGCAGCGGTGGGGGGTGGTCTGGAAACACCATATATTTT. This translates into CASSGGGWSGNTIYF. Looking up the rest from reference TRBV9 and TRBJ1-3 gives the full variable domain: DSGVTQTPKHLITATGQRVTLRCSPRSGDLSVYWYQQSLDQGLQFLIQYYNGEERAKGNILERFSAQQFPDLHSELNLSSLELGDSALYFCASSGGGWSGNTIYFGEGSWLTVV.

The CDR3, as DNA: TGTGCCTTGTCCCCGCAGGCTGGGGGGTACAATGAGCAGTTCTTC. Encoded protein: CALSPQAGGYNEQFF. J is TRBJ2-1 and V is TRBV10-3; perhaps TRBD2 as D (6 bases). The CDR3 runs 15 residues. From germline, CDR1 is ENHRY and CDR2 SYGVKD. The germline V and J ends were trimmed by 11 bases and 4 bases, with 21 bases remaining between them.

This chain links TRBV2 with TRBJ2-3; D ambiguous. The CDR3 covers 15 residues. Germline V CDR1 and CDR2: SNHLY, FYNNEI. The germline V and J ends were trimmed by 0 bases and 7 bases, with 14 bases remaining between them. CDR3 sequence (DNA): TGTGCCAGCAGTGAAGCGCTTTTGGCTAGGAATACGCAGTATTTT. It translates to CASSEALLARNTQYF.

The chain is built from TRBV7-6 and TRBJ2-7; 12 bases align to TRBD2. In germline, CDR1 is SGHVS, CDR2 FNYEAQ. The CDR3 consists of 14 residues. The V gene end was trimmed by 2 bases and the J gene end by 6 bases; junction bases not matched to a gene: 2. CDR3 region: CASSLLAGGFEQYF. The CDR3 region has the DNA TGTGCCAGCAGCTTACTAGCGGGAGGGTTCGAGCAGTACTTC.

The chain combines TRBV28 with TRBJ2-7; 8 bases line up with TRBD1. Germline trimming cut 1 base from V and 1 base from J; bases unmatched to any gene: 6. The germline V gene has CDR1 MDHEN and CDR2 SYDVKM. CDR3 length equals 16 residues. For the CDR3, the DNA is TGTGCCAGCAGTTTATTCCCGGGACAGGCATCCTACGAGCAGTACTTC. Translating gives CASSLFPGQASYEQYF.

Here the CDR3 reads CAWSVKGGEQYF. CDR3 DNA: TGTGCCTGGAGTGTAAAAGGGGGCGAGCAGTACTTC. The chain uses TRBV30 and TRBJ2-7; D is perhaps TRBD1 (6 bases). Germline CDR1 reads GTSNPN; CDR2 reads SVGIG (reference sequence). V lost 0 bases and J 6 bases, leaving 9 bases between the germline ends. The CDR3 spans 12 residues.

In regard to this clone: A read error may produce the germline difference seen at one junction end. J is TRBJ2-5 and V is TRBV28; 7 bases match TRBD2. The CDR3 has 12 residues. Germline V CDR1 and CDR2: MDHEN, SYDVKM. The DNA for the CDR3 is TGTGCCAGCAGTTTCTCCGGAGGCGGGAGTGACTTC. It translates to CASSFSGGGSDF.

The V gene is TRBV5-1, the J gene TRBJ2-3, with 9 bases fitting TRBD1. V dropped 4 bases and J dropped 6; count of bases not matched to a gene: 6. CDR1 and CDR2 from the germline V gene are SGHRS and YFSETQ. The CDR3 runs 14 residues. CDR3 nucleotide sequence: TGCGCCAGCAGCCGGACAGGGGAGGTGGATACGCAGTATTTT. Translation gives CASSRTGEVDTQYF.

The chain has TRBV5-1 and TRBJ2-5; TRBD1 aligns across 7 bases. Germline V gives CDR1 SGHRS, CDR2 YFSETQ. There are 12 residues in the CDR3. The CDR3 region is CGRGRHVETQYF. The CDR3 DNA reads as TGCGGAAGGGGGCGCCACGTGGAGACCCAGTACTTC. Full variable domain (rest looked up from reference TRBV5-1 and TRBJ2-5): KAGVTQTPRYLIKTRGQQVTLSCSPISGHRSVSWYQQTPGQGLQFLFEYFSETQRNKGNFPGRFSGRQFSNSRSEMNVSTLELGDSALYLCGRGRHVETQYFGPGTRLLVL.

The rearrangement joins TRBV2 to TRBJ2-5; 9 bases align to TRBD1. Germline-derived CDR1 and CDR2 are SNHLY and FYNNEI. The CDR3 consists of 14 residues. J was trimmed by 7 bases and V by 6 bases; bases with no gene match: 9. The CDR3 here is CASRGDRAAGTQYF. In nucleotides, the CDR3 is TGTGCCAGCAGGGGGGACAGGGCAGCCGGGACCCAGTACTTC.